What follows is one T cell receptor beta chain and its context. Its antigen remains unidentified. The assay was immunoSEQ multiplex PCR, and TCRdb's table has in-frame clones only and misses some. The top ten hold approximately 0.5% of the sample, which has roughly 180,000 clones, almost 90% seen once. CDR3 length equals 13 residues. CDR1 is SGHRS, CDR2 YFSETQ, per germline. Trimming cost V 5 bases and J 8 bases, with 16 bases left between them. These data belong to a study of T cell responses to AZD1222 COVID-19 vaccine. General study points: Repertoires in all cases were sampled only once the peak T cell response had passed.

The chain couples TRBV5-1 to TRBJ1-2, with a tentative D call TRBD1 (5 bases). The material sequenced was peripheral blood, taken on day 0 of AZD1222 vaccination. This sequence was found in an adult in good health. CDR3 DNA: TGCGCCAGCAGTCGGGACCAAGCTGGGGGCTACACCTTC. This translates into CASSRDQAGGYTF.